What follows are 30 T cell receptor beta chains derived from one specimen sequenced in a study of PD-1 blockade in mismatch repair-deficient tumors. The repertoire was sequenced with immunoSEQ multiplex PCR; TCRdb's copy has only in-frame clones and lacks some. The sample carries some 66,000 clones, around 88% recorded once. The material sequenced was peripheral blood, taken 52 weeks after starting pembrolizumab. Receptors were obtained from an adult with mismatch repair-deficient cancer.

This sequence joins TRBV28 and TRBJ1-2; 8 nucleotides agree with TRBD1. The V gene end was trimmed by 8 bases and the J gene end by 4 bases; junction bases not matched to a gene: 12. This CDR3 spans 15 amino acids. Germline V gene lookup returns CDR1 MDHEN and CDR2 SYDVKM. The CDR3 region is CASSARQGFSYGYTF. The DNA for the CDR3 is TGTGCCAGCTCTGCCCGACAGGGGTTTTCCTATGGCTACACCTTC.

The chain joins TRBV9 to TRBJ2-1; 7 bases map to TRBD2. CDR3 length: 16 amino acids. The V gene end was trimmed by 0 bases and the J gene end by 0 bases; junction bases not matched to a gene: 3. From germline, CDR1 is SGDLS and CDR2 YYNGEE. The DNA for the CDR3 is TGTGCCAGCAGCGTAGAAGCGGGGCGCTCCTACAATGAGCAGTTCTTC. It encodes CASSVEAGRSYNEQFF.

This sequence joins TRBV28 and TRBJ1-3; the match to TRBD1 covers 8 bases. The V gene's germline CDR1 is MDHEN and CDR2 SYDVKM. The CDR3 runs 16 residues. Trimming took 2 bases from V and 3 from J; bases not matched to a gene: 6. CDR3 sequence reads: CASSLRATGVGNTIYF. As DNA, the CDR3 is TGTGCCAGCAGTTTAAGAGCGACAGGGGTTGGAAACACCATATATTTT.

The chain recombines TRBV6-1 with TRBJ1-1; D gene uncertain. CDR3 length equals 15 residues. CDR1 and CDR2 from the germline V gene are MNHNS and SASEGT. Trimming pared 6 bases from V and 0 bases from J, leaving 14 bases between. CDR3 DNA sequence: TGTGCCAGCAGCCCCAGTGTGTGGATGAACACTGAAGCTTTCTTT. Translating gives CASSPSVWMNTEAFF.

This clone appeared once. This chain joins TRBV5-1 and TRBJ2-7, with 9 positions matching TRBD2. Germline lookup yields CDR1 SGHRS and CDR2 YFSETQ. Losses at the gene ends were 2 bases for V and 2 bases for J; bases not matched to a gene: 5. The CDR3 sequence is 15 residues long. CDR3 coding DNA: TGCGCCAGCAGCTTCGGGACTAGCAGTGCCTACGAGCAGTACTTC. Translated, it gives CASSFGTSSAYEQYF.

The rearrangement links TRBV7-2 to TRBJ2-1; 10 bases line up with TRBD2. Germline CDR1 and CDR2: SGHTA and FQGNSA. The CDR3 has 18 residues. The V and J ends lost 5 bases and 8 bases, in that order; junction bases with no gene match: 18. For the CDR3, the DNA is TGTGCCAGCAGCCTAGGACCGAATAGCGGGAGGTTTTTCGATGAGCAGTTCTTC. This encodes CASSLGPNSGRFFDEQFF.

This chain joins TRBV29-1 and TRBJ2-7; weak D call: TRBD1 (5 bases). Trimming removed 4 bases from V and 2 bases from J, with 12 bases in between. Germline V gives CDR1 SQVTM, CDR2 ANQGSEA. The length of the CDR3 is 13 residues. For the CDR3, the DNA is TGCAGCGTTGTCACAGGCGCCACCTACGAGCAGTACTTC. Amino acids: CSVVTGATYEQYF.

DNA of the CDR3: TGCGCCAGCAGCCCCCGGACCCCCTATGGCTACACCTTC. Protein: CASSPRTPYGYTF. This chain joins TRBV5-1 and TRBJ1-2; D remains ambiguous. This CDR3 region has 13 residues. Germline CDR1 and CDR2: SGHRS and YFSETQ. The V end was cut by 4 bases, the J end by 4 bases, with 11 bases between. The variable domain in full, completed from reference TRBV5-1 and TRBJ1-2, reads KAGVTQTPRYLIKTRGQQVTLSCSPISGHRSVSWYQQTPGQGLQFLFEYFSETQRNKGNFPGRFSGRQFSNSRSEMNVSTLELGDSALYLCASSPRTPYGYTFGSGTRLTVV.

This chain uses TRBV6-1 with TRBJ1-5; D gene unclear. The CDR3 is 15 residues long. CDR1 and CDR2 (germline): MNHNS, SASEGT. Trimming pared 7 bases from V and 0 bases from J, leaving 13 bases between. In nucleotides, the CDR3 is TGTGCCAGCAATATCCAACGGGTTAGCAATCAGCCCCAGCATTTT. It translates to CASNIQRVSNQPQHF.

The chain is built from TRBV28 and TRBJ2-3, with D perhaps TRBD2 (5 bases). Per the germline V gene, CDR1 is MDHEN and CDR2 is SYDVKM. This CDR3 is built from 13 residues. The germline V and J ends were trimmed by 3 bases and 3 bases, with 7 bases remaining between them. CDR3 coding DNA: TGTGCCAGCAGTTTCAGACTAACAGATACGCAGTATTTT. Protein product: CASSFRLTDTQYF.

The chain carries TRBV5-4 and TRBJ2-1; a weak D match, TRBD1 (5 bases). The V end lost 4 bases, the J end lost 5 bases, and 16 bases lay between the germline ends. CDR3 size: 15 residues. CDR1 and CDR2 (germline): SGHNT, YYREEE (reference sequence). The CDR3 DNA reads TGTGCCAGCAGCCCTCTGCAGGGAACACACAATGAGCAGTTCTTC. Translated, it gives CASSPLQGTHNEQFF.

The chain has TRBV6-5 and TRBJ2-3, with TRBD2 identical over 9 bases. The CDR3 contains 15 residues. Germline lookup yields CDR1 MNHEY and CDR2 SVGAGI. The ends lost 2 bases at V and 4 bases at J; junction bases unmatched: 4. CDR3: CASSYGGRASDTQYF. The CDR3 region has the DNA TGTGCCAGCAGTTACGGCGGGAGGGCCTCAGATACGCAGTATTTT.

V gene TRBV4-1 combines with J gene TRBJ2-5, with 10 bases lining up with TRBD2. Per the germline V gene, CDR1 is MGHRA and CDR2 is YSYEKL. Trimming cost V 2 bases and J 1 base; bases outside gene matches: 4. The CDR3 has 16 residues. The CDR3 spells CASSQTSGILQETQYF. The CDR3 DNA is TGCGCCAGCAGCCAAACTAGCGGGATCCTCCAAGAGACCCAGTACTTC.

The chain carries TRBV6-6 and TRBJ2-2; D is possibly TRBD1 or TRBD2 (6 bases each). V was pared by 0 bases and J by 6 bases, with 8 bases between. The CDR3 has 14 residues. The germline gives CDR1 MNHNY, CDR2 SVGAGI (reference sequence). CDR3 sequence (DNA): TGTGCCAGCAGTTACTCCCGGGGGCCCGGGGAGCTGTTTTTT. It specifies CASSYSRGPGELFF.

The J gene is TRBJ2-3, the V gene TRBV6-5; TRBD1 matches 10 bases. This CDR3 contains 15 residues. With 6 bases clipped from V and 4 bases from J, the junction kept 7 bases outside the gene matches. Germline CDR1 is MNHEY and CDR2 is SVGAGI. The chain's CDR3 is CASRFRDRGADTQYF. In DNA form, the CDR3 reads TGTGCCAGCAGATTCCGGGACAGGGGAGCAGATACGCAGTATTTT.

The chain recombines TRBV6-6 with TRBJ1-1, with D uncertain. The CDR3 spans 13 residues. From germline, CDR1 is MNHNY and CDR2 SVGAGI (reference sequence). Between the trimmed V and J ends, which lost 5 bases and 5 bases, there was a span of 12 bases. In DNA, the CDR3 is TGTGCCAGCAGTAACACGGAGGGAACTGAAGCTTTCTTT. Translation: CASSNTEGTEAFF.

The rearrangement joins TRBV5-1 to TRBJ2-2, with TRBD2 matching over 7 bases. CDR1 and CDR2 from the germline V gene are SGHRS and YFSETQ. CDR3 length: 16 residues. Trimming took 4 bases from V and 4 from J; bases not matched to a gene: 10. CDR3 sequence: CASSTDGEGITGELFF. The CDR3 DNA follows: TGCGCCAGCAGCACGGACGGGGAGGGGATCACCGGGGAGCTGTTTTTT. Variable domain in full (rest from reference TRBV5-1 and TRBJ2-2): KAGVTQTPRYLIKTRGQQVTLSCSPISGHRSVSWYQQTPGQGLQFLFEYFSETQRNKGNFPGRFSGRQFSNSRSEMNVSTLELGDSALYLCASSTDGEGITGELFFGEGSRLTVL.

The rearrangement links TRBV10-2 to TRBJ2-2; D is ambiguous. The germline V gene has CDR1 WSHSY and CDR2 SAAADI. This CDR3 has 14 amino acids. V lost 7 bases and J 2 bases, leaving 11 bases between the germline ends. This CDR3 reads CASTHSDNTGELFF. The CDR3 DNA is TGCGCCAGCACCCACAGTGATAACACCGGGGAGCTGTTTTTT.

V usage is TRBV5-4 and J usage is TRBJ1-1, with D unresolved. Germline lookup yields CDR1 SGHNT and CDR2 YYREEE (reference sequence). V was pared by 4 bases and J by 5 bases, with 15 bases between. The CDR3 length is 14 residues. As DNA, the CDR3 is TGTGCCAGCAGCCCGGGAAAGGGAAATACTGAAGCTTTCTTT. Amino acid sequence: CASSPGKGNTEAFF.

There are a few counts of this clone. J is TRBJ2-3 and V is TRBV18; tentatively, D is TRBD1 or TRBD2 (5 bases each). Deletions cut 4 bases from V and 6 bases from J, with 14 bases between. Looked up from germline, CDR1 is KGHSH and CDR2 is LQKENI. There are 14 residues in the CDR3. The CDR3: CASSLAEGQDTQYF. The DNA for the CDR3 is TGTGCCAGCTCACTCGCCGAGGGGCAGGATACGCAGTATTTT.

The rearrangement joins TRBV11-2 to TRBJ2-1, with D unresolved. The length of the CDR3 is 10 residues. Trimming removed 6 bases from V and 7 bases from J, with 4 bases in between. The V gene's germline CDR1 is SGHAT and CDR2 FQNNGV. The CDR3 DNA follows: TGTGCCAGCAGGAATAATGAGCAGTTCTTC. Translation gives CASRNNEQFF.

The chain has TRBV15 and TRBJ2-5, with a possible D match to TRBD1 (5 bases). The length of the CDR3 is 15 residues. CDR1 is LNHNV and CDR2 is YYDKDF in the germline V gene (reference sequence). The V and J ends lost 1 base and 0 bases respectively, with 9 bases between them. The chain's CDR3 is CATSRGDSYQETQYF. CDR3 bases: TGTGCCACCAGCAGAGGAGACAGTTACCAAGAGACCCAGTACTTC.

This clone was counted a single time. V usage is TRBV5-5 and J usage is TRBJ1-2; the D gene is possibly TRBD1 (5 bases). Trimming pared 0 bases from V and 1 base from J, leaving 10 bases between. The length of the CDR3 is 15 residues. Germline lookup yields CDR1 SGHKS and CDR2 YYEKEE (reference sequence). CDR3 loop: CASSLEGRVNYGYTF. In DNA, the CDR3 is TGTGCCAGCAGCTTGGAGGGCAGGGTTAACTATGGCTACACCTTC.

The chain employs TRBV29-1 and TRBJ1-1; D unclear. Germline CDR1 SQVTM, CDR2 ANQGSEA. The CDR3 contains 13 residues. V lost 7 bases and J lost 1, with 13 bases in between. The CDR3 here is CSARGKSNTEAFF. For the CDR3, the DNA is TGCAGCGCCAGAGGGAAATCGAACACTGAAGCTTTCTTT.

This chain connects TRBV4-1 to TRBJ2-6; D tentatively fits TRBD1 or TRBD2 (5 bases each). The V gene lost 0 bases and the J gene lost 0 bases, with 15 bases spanning the gap. Looked up from germline, CDR1 is MGHRA and CDR2 is YSYEKL. The CDR3 covers 19 residues. DNA of the CDR3: TGCGCCAGCAGCCAAGACAGTGGGACCCTCCGCTCTGGGGCCAACGTCCTGACTTTC. Amino acid sequence: CASSQDSGTLRSGANVLTF.

The J gene is TRBJ1-1, the V gene TRBV6-6; D is unresolved. Trimming cost V 0 bases and J 1 base, with 9 bases left between them. From germline, CDR1 is MNHNY and CDR2 SVGAGI (reference sequence). CDR3 size: 15 residues. The DNA of the CDR3 is TGTGCCAGCAGTTACTCGAGGCAGGCGAACACTGAAGCTTTCTTT. Translating gives CASSYSRQANTEAFF.

The V gene is TRBV7-6, the J gene TRBJ1-1; D gene unclear. CDR3 size: 14 residues. V was trimmed by 5 bases and J by 1 base, leaving 11 bases between them. Germline lookup yields CDR1 SGHVS and CDR2 FNYEAQ. CDR3 loop: CASSPLRENTEAFF. CDR3 coding DNA: TGTGCCAGCAGCCCTCTAAGGGAGAACACTGAAGCTTTCTTT.

This chain uses TRBV27 with TRBJ2-1; possibly TRBD1 for D (6 bases). CDR1 is MNHEY and CDR2 is SMNVEV in the germline V gene (reference sequence). The CDR3 is 14 residues long. Trimming took 5 bases from V and 4 from J, leaving 12 bases between them. The CDR3 coding sequence is TGTGCCAGCAGTATCAGGGGCGGGTACAATGAGCAGTTCTTC. Translation gives CASSIRGGYNEQFF.

This clone was observed a few times. The chain is built from TRBV30 and TRBJ1-2; D not certain. The CDR3 runs 11 residues. CDR1 GTSNPN and CDR2 SVGIG come from the germline V gene (reference sequence). V lost 1 base and J 8 bases, leaving 8 bases between the germline ends. The CDR3 loop reads CAWSGGSGYTF. The CDR3 nucleotides read TGTGCCTGGAGTGGAGGGTCCGGCTACACCTTC.

The chain carries TRBV19 and TRBJ2-5; D call uncertain. V was cut by 3 bases and J by 5 bases, with 7 bases left in between. Germline CDR1 LNHDA, CDR2 SQIVND (reference sequence). The CDR3 totals 12 residues. In DNA, the CDR3 is TGTGCCAGTAGTATGGATGGGGAGACCCAGTACTTC. This gives the protein CASSMDGETQYF.